Listed below are T cell receptor beta chains from one sample, sequenced in a study of identical twins. TCRdb reanalysed the 5' RACE reads using MiXCR and keeps one entry per CDR3 protein. The table includes about 470,000 distinct CDR3 sequences, 20% to 25% detected once. This sample also belongs to another study, concerning T cells expressing NK-cell markers.

Sequencing was carried out using CD4+ T cells sorted from blood. The receptors shown here come from a young woman in good health. Both conserved end residues are part of each CDR3. D genes are given only for firm matches. Only part of the rows carry a size: once, few, many, or a class if the clone is expanded.

V gene: TRBV20-1; clone size: -; D gene: TRBD1; J gene: TRBJ2-7; CDR3 length: 15; CDR3 protein: CSAAISDRGSYEQYF; CDR3 DNA: TGCAGTGCCGCGATTTCGGACAGGGGATCCTACGAGCAGTACTTC
V gene: TRBV5-1; clone size: -; D gene: TRBD1; J gene: TRBJ2-7; CDR3 length: 15; CDR3 protein: CASSLAGTVRYEQYF; CDR3 DNA: TGCGCCAGCAGCTTGGCCGGGACAGTGCGTTACGAGCAGTACTTC
V gene: TRBV20-1; clone size: -; D gene: -; J gene: TRBJ2-5; CDR3 length: 13; CDR3 protein: CSASKDSQETQYF; CDR3 DNA: TGCAGTGCTAGTAAGGACAGCCAAGAGACCCAGTACTTC
V gene: TRBV9; clone size: -; D gene: -; J gene: TRBJ2-5; CDR3 length: 14; CDR3 protein: CASSTQGQGETQYF; CDR3 DNA: TGTGCCAGCAGCACCCAGGGGCAGGGAGAGACCCAGTACTTC
V gene: TRBV29-1; clone size: -; D gene: -; J gene: TRBJ2-1; CDR3 length: 10; CDR3 protein: CSASLIEQFF; CDR3 DNA: TGCAGCGCCTCTCTTATTGAGCAGTTCTTC
V gene: TRBV20-1; clone size: few; D gene: -; J gene: TRBJ1-5; CDR3 length: 15; CDR3 protein: CSARRDGDSNQPQHF; CDR3 DNA: TGCAGTGCTAGGCGGGATGGAGATAGCAATCAGCCCCAGCATTTT
V gene: TRBV6-1; clone size: few; D gene: TRBD2; J gene: TRBJ2-3; CDR3 length: 13; CDR3 protein: CATGLAGVDTQYF; CDR3 DNA: TGTGCAACGGGACTAGCGGGAGTAGATACGCAGTATTTT
V gene: TRBV20-1; clone size: -; D gene: -; J gene: TRBJ2-7; CDR3 length: 14; CDR3 protein: CSASGQGVGSEQYF; CDR3 DNA: TGCAGTGCTAGCGGTCAGGGAGTAGGGTCCGAGCAGTACTTC
V gene: TRBV12-3/TRBV12-4; clone size: -; D gene: -; J gene: TRBJ2-7; CDR3 length: 15; CDR3 protein: CASSLAPKPFYEQYF; CDR3 DNA: TGTGCCAGCAGTTTAGCCCCTAAACCCTTCTACGAGCAGTACTTC
V gene: TRBV7-9; clone size: -; D gene: TRBD2; J gene: TRBJ2-7; CDR3 length: 15; CDR3 protein: CASSLNSGGPYEQYF; CDR3 DNA: TGTGCCAGCAGCCTCAATAGCGGGGGGCCCTACGAGCAGTACTTC
V gene: TRBV20-1; clone size: -; D gene: -; J gene: TRBJ1-2; CDR3 length: 12; CDR3 protein: CSAGTGRYGYTF; CDR3 DNA: TGCAGTGCCGGGACCGGACGCTATGGCTACACCTTC
V gene: TRBV12-3/TRBV12-4; clone size: few; D gene: TRBD1; J gene: TRBJ1-2; CDR3 length: 16; CDR3 protein: CASTTDGRDRHGGYTF; CDR3 DNA: TGTGCCAGCACCACAGACGGGCGGGACAGACATGGTGGCTACACCTTC
V gene: TRBV12-3/TRBV12-4; clone size: -; D gene: TRBD1; J gene: TRBJ2-2; CDR3 length: 15; CDR3 protein: CASSPDRGETGELFF; CDR3 DNA: TGTGCCAGCAGCCCGGACAGGGGGGAAACCGGGGAGCTGTTTTTT